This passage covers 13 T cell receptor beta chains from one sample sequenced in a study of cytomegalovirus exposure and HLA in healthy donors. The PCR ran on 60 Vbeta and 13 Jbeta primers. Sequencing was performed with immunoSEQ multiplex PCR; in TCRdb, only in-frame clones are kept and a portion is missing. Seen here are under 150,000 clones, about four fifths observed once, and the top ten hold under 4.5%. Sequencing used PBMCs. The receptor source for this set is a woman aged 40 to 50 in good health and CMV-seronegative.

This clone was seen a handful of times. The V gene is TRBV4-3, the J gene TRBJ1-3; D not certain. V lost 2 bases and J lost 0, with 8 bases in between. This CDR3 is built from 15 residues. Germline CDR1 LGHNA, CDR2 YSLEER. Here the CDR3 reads CASSQRILSGNTIYF. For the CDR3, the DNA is TGCGCCAGCAGCCAAAGAATACTCTCTGGAAACACCATATATTTT.

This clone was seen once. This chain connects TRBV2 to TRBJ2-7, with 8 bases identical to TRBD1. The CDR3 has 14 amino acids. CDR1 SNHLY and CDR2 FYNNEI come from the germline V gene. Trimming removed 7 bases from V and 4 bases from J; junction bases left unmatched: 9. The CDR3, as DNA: TGTGCCAGCAAACCGGACAGGGCGTATTACGAGCAGTACTTC. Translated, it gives CASKPDRAYYEQYF.

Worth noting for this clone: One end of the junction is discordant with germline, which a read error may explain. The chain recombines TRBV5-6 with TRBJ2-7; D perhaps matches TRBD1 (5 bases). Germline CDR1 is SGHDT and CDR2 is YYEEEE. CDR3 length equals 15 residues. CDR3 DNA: TGTCCCAGCAGCCAAGGCGCGACTTCAGGGTACGAGCAGTACTTC. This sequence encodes CPSSQGATSGYEQYF.

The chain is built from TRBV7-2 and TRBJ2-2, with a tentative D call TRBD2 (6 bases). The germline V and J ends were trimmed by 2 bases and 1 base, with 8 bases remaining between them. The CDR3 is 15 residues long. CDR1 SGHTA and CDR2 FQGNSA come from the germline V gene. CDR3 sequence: CASSLQAGNTGELFF. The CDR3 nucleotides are TGTGCCAGCAGCTTACAAGCGGGGAACACCGGGGAGCTGTTTTTT.

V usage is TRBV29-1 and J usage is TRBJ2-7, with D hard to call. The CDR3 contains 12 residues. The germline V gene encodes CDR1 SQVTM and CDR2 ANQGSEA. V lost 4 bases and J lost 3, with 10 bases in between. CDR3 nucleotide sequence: TGCAGCGTTGCTTTTTCTCTCTACGAGCAGTACTTC. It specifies CSVAFSLYEQYF.

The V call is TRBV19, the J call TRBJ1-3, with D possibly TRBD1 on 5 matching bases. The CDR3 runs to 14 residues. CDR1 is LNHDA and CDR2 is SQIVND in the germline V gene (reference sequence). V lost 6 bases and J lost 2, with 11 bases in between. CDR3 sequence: CASSQGGAGNTIYF. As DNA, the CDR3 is TGTGCCAGTAGCCAGGGTGGCGCTGGAAACACCATATATTTT.

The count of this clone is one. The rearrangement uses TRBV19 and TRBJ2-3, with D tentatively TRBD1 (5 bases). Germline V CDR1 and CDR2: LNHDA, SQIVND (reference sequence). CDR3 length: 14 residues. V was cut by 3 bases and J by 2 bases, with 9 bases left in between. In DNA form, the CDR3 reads TGTGCCAGTAGTATCAAGGGGATCACAGATACGCAGTATTTT. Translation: CASSIKGITDTQYF.

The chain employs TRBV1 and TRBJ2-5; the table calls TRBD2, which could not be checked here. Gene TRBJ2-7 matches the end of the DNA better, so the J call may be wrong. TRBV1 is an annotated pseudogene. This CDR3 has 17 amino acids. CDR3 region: CTSSQEPGLARPYEQYF. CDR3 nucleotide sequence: TGCACCAGCAGCCAAGAGCCCGGACTAGCGAGGCCCTACGAGCAGTACTTC.

The CDR3, as DNA: TGTGCCAGCAGCGCCCGTAGCGGGAGGGCCCTAAATGAGCAGTTCTTC. Its protein is CASSARSGRALNEQFF. The chain is built from TRBV9 and TRBJ2-1; 11 nucleotides agree with TRBD2. Unmatched junction bases numbered 9, after V lost 3 bases and J lost 7 bases. Per the germline V gene, CDR1 is SGDLS and CDR2 is YYNGEE. The CDR3 is made up of 16 amino acids.

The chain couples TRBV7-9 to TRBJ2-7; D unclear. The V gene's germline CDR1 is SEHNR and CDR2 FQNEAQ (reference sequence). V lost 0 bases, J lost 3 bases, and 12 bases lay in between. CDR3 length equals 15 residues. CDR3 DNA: TGTGCCAGCAGCTTAGCGGCGGTCGGAAACTACGAGCAGTACTTC. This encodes CASSLAAVGNYEQYF.

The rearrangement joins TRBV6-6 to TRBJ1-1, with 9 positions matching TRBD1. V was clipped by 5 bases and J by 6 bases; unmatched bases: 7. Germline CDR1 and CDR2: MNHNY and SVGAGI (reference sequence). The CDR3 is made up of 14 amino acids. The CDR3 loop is CASSTGGAGSEAFF. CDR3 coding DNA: TGTGCCAGCAGTACAGGGGGCGCGGGCTCTGAAGCTTTCTTT.

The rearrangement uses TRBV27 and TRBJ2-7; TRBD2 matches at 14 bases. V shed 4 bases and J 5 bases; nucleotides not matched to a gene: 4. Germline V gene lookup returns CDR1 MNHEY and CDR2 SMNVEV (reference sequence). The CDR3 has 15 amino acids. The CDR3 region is CASSSGLAGGHEQYF. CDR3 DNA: TGTGCCAGCAGTTCCGGACTAGCGGGAGGCCACGAGCAGTACTTC.

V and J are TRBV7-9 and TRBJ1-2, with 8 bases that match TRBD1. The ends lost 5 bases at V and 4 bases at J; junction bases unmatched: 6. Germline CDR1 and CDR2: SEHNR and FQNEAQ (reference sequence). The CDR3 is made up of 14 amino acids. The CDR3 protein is CASSGKTGGYGYTF. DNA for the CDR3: TGTGCCAGCAGCGGGAAAACAGGGGGCTATGGCTACACCTTC.